These 25 T cell receptor beta chains were sequenced from one sample in a study of blood T cell repertoires in COVID-19. Method: immunoSEQ multiplex PCR; TCRdb's copy keeps in-frame clones and lacks some. The table shows 200,000 to 250,000 clones, with less than 85% occurring only once. The sequenced sample consisted of peripheral blood. The receptors here all came from a woman of 80 years or more with COVID-19, enrolled during active disease.

The rearrangement uses TRBV7-3 and TRBJ1-1, with no clear D. The CDR3 covers 14 residues. Germline V gene lookup returns CDR1 SGHTA and CDR2 FQGTGA. V was pared by 4 bases and J by 4 bases, with 13 bases between. The CDR3 loop is CASSSRGFGTEAFF. CDR3 in DNA: TGTGCCAGCAGCTCCAGAGGGTTTGGCACTGAAGCTTTCTTT.

This sequence joins TRBV19 and TRBJ2-5; 11 bases match TRBD2. V dropped 7 bases and J dropped 1; count of bases not matched to a gene: 8. Germline-derived CDR1 and CDR2 are LNHDA and SQIVND (reference sequence). The CDR3 is 16 amino acids. DNA of the CDR3: TGTGCCAGTAATAGGGTAGCGGGGGGGCCCCAAGAGACCCAGTACTTC. It is translated as CASNRVAGGPQETQYF.

The gene calls are TRBV18 and TRBJ1-2; D call uncertain. Between the trimmed V and J ends, which lost 6 bases and 6 bases, there was a span of 14 bases. Germline CDR1 KGHSH, CDR2 LQKENI. This CDR3 is 13 amino acids long. DNA of the CDR3: TGTGCCAGCTCGCCATTCCCCCGAGATGGCTACACCTTC. This codes for CASSPFPRDGYTF.

V is TRBV5-8 and J is TRBJ1-1; D is possibly TRBD1 (5 bases). V dropped 4 bases and J dropped 1 base, with 14 bases sitting between them. The CDR3 runs to 15 residues. Germline CDR1 reads SGHTS; CDR2 reads YDEGEE. CDR3: CASSVGGAANTEAFF. DNA of the CDR3: TGTGCCAGCAGCGTCGGTGGGGCGGCGAACACTGAAGCTTTCTTT.

In this sample, this clone turned up once. The chain carries TRBV9 and TRBJ2-4, with D uncertain. The V gene lost 4 bases and the J gene lost 1 base, with 9 bases spanning the gap. The CDR3 length is 14 residues. Germline V lookup: CDR1 SGDLS, CDR2 YYNGEE. The CDR3 region is CASSPNSAKNIQYF. For the CDR3, the DNA is TGTGCCAGCAGCCCAAACTCGGCCAAAAACATTCAGTACTTC. Full variable domain (rest looked up from reference TRBV9 and TRBJ2-4): DSGVTQTPKHLITATGQRVTLRCSPRSGDLSVYWYQQSLDQGLQFLIQYYNGEERAKGNILERFSAQQFPDLHSELNLSSLELGDSALYFCASSPNSAKNIQYFGAGTRLSVL.

This chain links TRBV6-5 with TRBJ2-7, with TRBD1 matching over 10 bases. The CDR3 has 14 residues. Germline CDR1 is MNHEY and CDR2 is SVGAGI. The V segment lost 5 bases and the J segment 5 bases; nucleotides outside the gene matches: 6. CDR3: CASSRTGGRNEQYF. CDR3 bases: TGTGCCAGCAGTCGGACAGGGGGTAGAAACGAGCAGTACTTC.

The rearrangement uses TRBV6-5 and TRBJ1-1; TRBD1 is a possible D gene (5 bases). The CDR3 loop spans 13 amino acids. V was clipped by 6 bases and J by 0 bases, with 8 bases between them. The germline V gene has CDR1 MNHEY and CDR2 SVGAGI. The chain's CDR3 is CASSPTVNTEAFF. For the CDR3, the DNA is TGTGCCAGCAGCCCGACAGTGAACACTGAAGCTTTCTTT.

The CDR3, as DNA: TGTGCCAGCAAGAGAGGCACTGAAGCTTTCTTT. Protein: CASKRGTEAFF. The gene calls are TRBV5-6 and TRBJ1-1, with no clear D. V lost 6 bases, J lost 4 bases, and 7 bases lay in between. The CDR3 spans 11 residues. Germline V gene sequence: CDR1 SGHDT, CDR2 YYEEEE.

Regarding this clone: Other DNA sequences of this sample code for an identical CDR3. The gene calls are TRBV3-1 (or the pseudogene TRBV3-2) and TRBJ1-1, with D possibly matching TRBD1 (5 bases). Germline CDR1 LGHDT, CDR2 YNNKEL (reference sequence). This CDR3 has 12 residues. V shed 5 bases and J shed 3 bases, with 7 bases lying between them. The CDR3 coding sequence is TGTGCCAGCAGCACAGGACACACTGAAGCTTTCTTT. The encoded protein is CASSTGHTEAFF.

This clone was counted between two and nine times. The chain is built from TRBV2 and TRBJ2-7; TRBD1 matches at 8 bases. CDR1 is SNHLY, CDR2 FYNNEI, per germline. This CDR3 comprises 15 residues. Trimming took 0 bases from V and 5 from J; bases not matched to a gene: 6. The CDR3 loop reads CASSEAPGQAHEQYF. The CDR3 DNA sequence: TGTGCCAGCAGTGAAGCCCCGGGACAGGCTCACGAGCAGTACTTC. Combining the CDR3 with reference TRBV2 and TRBJ2-7 gives the whole variable domain EPEVTQTPSHQVTQMGQEVILRCVPISNHLYFYWYRQILGQKVEFLVSFYNNEISEKSEIFDDQFSVERPDGSNFTLKIRSTKLEDSAMYFCASSEAPGQAHEQYFGPGTRLTVT.

V usage is TRBV11-1 and J usage is TRBJ1-1, with TRBD1 identical over 7 bases. Trimming took 3 bases from V and 12 from J; bases not matched to a gene: 7. The germline V gene encodes CDR1 SGHAT and CDR2 FQDESV (reference sequence). CDR3 length: 12 residues. For the CDR3, the DNA is TGTGCCAGCAGCTTGGTGACAGGGAGGTCTTTCTTT. This encodes CASSLVTGRSFF.

The rearrangement joins TRBV1 to TRBJ2-3; the table's D call of TRBD2 was not tested on the DNA. TRBV1 is a listed pseudogene. CDR3 length equals 16 residues. The CDR3, as DNA: TGCACCAGCAGCCAACTAGCGGAAACCCTCACAGATACGCAGTATTTT. The encoded protein is CTSSQLAETLTDTQYF.

This chain uses TRBV28 with TRBJ1-2, with D hard to call. This CDR3 has 11 residues. The germline CDR1 and CDR2 sequences are MDHEN and SYDVKM. Trimming took 7 bases from V and 9 from J, leaving 12 bases between them. CDR3 coding DNA: TGTGCCAGCACGTCCGGGGTTAGCTACACCTTC. This gives the protein CASTSGVSYTF.

This rearrangement joins TRBV5-4 to TRBJ2-1; 7 bases are shared with TRBD2. CDR1 and CDR2 (germline): SGHNT, YYREEE (reference sequence). CDR3 length equals 15 residues. Unmatched junction bases numbered 5, after V lost 4 bases and J lost 1 base. The CDR3 is CASSIKAGSYNEQFF. The CDR3, as DNA: TGTGCCAGCAGCATCAAAGCGGGATCCTACAATGAGCAGTTCTTC.

Notes on this clone: This same CDR3 is encoded by further DNA sequences in the sample. CDR3 loop: CASSLAGADTQYF. CDR3 coding DNA: TGCGCCAGCAGCTTGGCGGGAGCGGATACGCAGTATTTT. The chain is built from TRBV5-1 and TRBJ2-3; the D gene is possibly TRBD2 (6 bases). The CDR3 totals 13 residues. Germline V gives CDR1 SGHRS, CDR2 YFSETQ. V lost 0 bases to trimming and J lost 6 bases, with 8 bases between them.

The chain uses TRBV5-5 and TRBJ2-2; D is possibly TRBD1 (6 bases). CDR1 is SGHKS and CDR2 is YYEKEE in the germline V gene (reference sequence). V lost 5 bases and J lost 1, with 15 bases in between. This CDR3 is built from 16 residues. Here the CDR3 DNA reads TGTGCCAGCAGACCCGGACAGATGAAGAACACCGGGGAGCTGTTTTTT. Amino acid sequence: CASRPGQMKNTGELFF.

V usage is TRBV2 and J usage is TRBJ1-2, with 7 positions matching TRBD1. CDR1 and CDR2 (germline): SNHLY, FYNNEI. This CDR3 has 14 residues. The V gene end was trimmed by 5 bases and the J gene end by 1 base; junction bases not matched to a gene: 4. CDR3 amino acids: CASSQQGINYGYTF. In DNA, the CDR3 is TGTGCCAGCAGTCAACAGGGGATTAACTATGGCTACACCTTC.

The rearrangement links TRBV2 to TRBJ2-1, with D perhaps matching TRBD1 (6 bases). Between the trimmed V and J ends, which lost 0 bases and 7 bases, there was a span of 16 bases. CDR1 SNHLY and CDR2 FYNNEI come from the germline V gene. The CDR3 extends over 16 amino acids. In nucleotides, the CDR3 is TGTGCCAGCAGTGAAGCAGGGGGACAATATCCGAATGAGCAGTTCTTC. Protein product: CASSEAGGQYPNEQFF.

This clone is a singleton in its sample. The chain couples TRBV7-3 to TRBJ2-2, with D possibly TRBD2 on 6 matching bases. The length of the CDR3 is 15 residues. V lost 8 bases, J lost 5 bases, and 18 bases lay in between. The germline V gene has CDR1 SGHTA and CDR2 FQGTGA. The CDR3 DNA follows: TGTGCCAGCGAGCGAGGGGACGGGGGTACCGGGGAGCTGTTTTTT. The encoded protein is CASERGDGGTGELFF.

CDR3 residues: CASSVKTSRRENEQFF. CDR3 in DNA: TGTGCCAGTAGTGTAAAGACTAGCAGAAGGGAGAATGAGCAGTTCTTC. V gene TRBV19 combines with J gene TRBJ2-1; 7 positions agree with TRBD2. The CDR3 totals 16 residues. The trim removed 5 bases at V and 7 bases at J, leaving 14 bases unmatched. Germline CDR1 is LNHDA and CDR2 is SQIVND (reference sequence).

The chain is built from TRBV5-5 and TRBJ2-2; 11 nucleotides line up with TRBD2. Germline loops: CDR1 SGHKS, CDR2 YYEKEE (reference sequence). This CDR3 is 17 amino acids long. Trimming at V came to 1 base and at J to 4 bases, leaving 6 bases not matched to a gene. CDR3 residues: CASSLSGTSGLTGELFF. The CDR3 DNA follows: TGTGCCAGCAGCTTGTCTGGGACTAGCGGCCTCACCGGGGAGCTGTTTTTT.

The chain is built from TRBV5-3 and TRBJ2-7; 11 bases are shared with TRBD2. TRBV5-3 is an ORF; its function is uncertain. The length of the CDR3 is 15 residues. With V trimmed by 0 bases and J by 1 base, 0 bases remained unmatched. The CDR3 region is CARSLVAGGSYEQYF. The CDR3 DNA is TGTGCCAGAAGCTTGGTAGCGGGAGGGTCCTACGAGCAGTACTTC.

This clone was seen only once. The V and J genes are TRBV5-1 and TRBJ2-7; 11 bases match TRBD1. CDR1 is SGHRS, CDR2 YFSETQ, per germline. CDR3 length: 15 amino acids. V shed 3 bases and J 5 bases; nucleotides not matched to a gene: 7. CDR3 sequence reads: CASSWRGDRGDEQYF. In DNA, the CDR3 is TGCGCCAGCAGCTGGAGAGGGGACAGGGGGGACGAGCAGTACTTC.

The chain is built from TRBV4-2 and TRBJ2-7, with a possible D match to TRBD1 (6 bases). This CDR3 has 14 residues. V lost 4 bases, J lost 3 bases, and 13 bases lay in between. The V gene's germline CDR1 is LGHNA and CDR2 YNFKEQ. CDR3: CASSPRGQNYEQYF. The CDR3 nucleotides read TGTGCCAGCAGCCCCAGGGGACAAAACTACGAGCAGTACTTC.

The chain employs TRBV6-5 and TRBJ1-1; 8 bases align to TRBD1. Germline V gene sequence: CDR1 MNHEY, CDR2 SVGAGI. Unmatched junction bases numbered 5, after V lost 2 bases and J lost 6 bases. CDR3 size: 14 residues. The CDR3 protein is CASSYLTGESEAFF. The CDR3, as DNA: TGTGCCAGCAGTTACCTGACAGGGGAATCTGAAGCTTTCTTT.